The source of this T cell receptor beta chain is a study of T-cell reconstitution after alpha-beta-depleted transplantation in children. The study's findings and limits: T-cell counts and diversity at one year post-transplant came mainly from newly produced T cells.

The germline CDR1 and CDR2 sequences are SGHRS and YFSETQ. This CDR3 spans 16 amino acids. The trim removed 4 bases at V and 1 base at J, leaving 6 bases unmatched. This clonotype was seen repeatedly, ten times or more. Its specificity is not known. Using unique molecular identifiers, the investigators prepared the TCRbeta library. TCRdb passed the PCR reads through MiXCR, listing each CDR3 protein once. The sample holds approximately 210,000 distinct CDR3 sequences; approximately 15% are singletons and the top ten take roughly two fifths. The starting material was PBMCs, mostly from graft donor cells, obtained 360 days after TCRalphabeta/CD19-depleted stem cell transplant. This sequence joins TRBV5-1 and TRBJ1-1; 11 bases line up with TRBD1. This clonotype was sampled from a male patient between 2 and 15 years old who had a stem cell transplant for acute lymphoblastic leukemia, so the T cells may come from the graft donor. The CDR3 here is CASSPDRGLGNTEAFF. The CDR3, as DNA: TGCGCCAGCAGCCCGGACAGGGGGCTTGGGAACACTGAAGCTTTCTTT.